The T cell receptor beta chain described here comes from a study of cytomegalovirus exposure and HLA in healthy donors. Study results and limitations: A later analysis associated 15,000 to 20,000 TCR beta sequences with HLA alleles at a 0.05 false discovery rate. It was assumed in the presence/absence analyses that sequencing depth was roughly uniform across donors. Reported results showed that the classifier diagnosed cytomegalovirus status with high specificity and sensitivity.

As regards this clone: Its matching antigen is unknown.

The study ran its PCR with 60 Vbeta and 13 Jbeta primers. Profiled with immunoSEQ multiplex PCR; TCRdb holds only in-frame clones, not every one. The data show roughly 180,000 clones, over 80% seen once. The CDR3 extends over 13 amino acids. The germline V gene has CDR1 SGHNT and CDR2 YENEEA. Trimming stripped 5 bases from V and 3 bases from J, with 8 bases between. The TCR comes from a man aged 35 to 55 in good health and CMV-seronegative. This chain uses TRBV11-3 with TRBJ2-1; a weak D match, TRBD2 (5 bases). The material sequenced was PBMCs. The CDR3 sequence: CASSPRDYNEQFF. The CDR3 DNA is TGTGCCAGCAGCCCCCGGGACTACAATGAGCAGTTCTTC.